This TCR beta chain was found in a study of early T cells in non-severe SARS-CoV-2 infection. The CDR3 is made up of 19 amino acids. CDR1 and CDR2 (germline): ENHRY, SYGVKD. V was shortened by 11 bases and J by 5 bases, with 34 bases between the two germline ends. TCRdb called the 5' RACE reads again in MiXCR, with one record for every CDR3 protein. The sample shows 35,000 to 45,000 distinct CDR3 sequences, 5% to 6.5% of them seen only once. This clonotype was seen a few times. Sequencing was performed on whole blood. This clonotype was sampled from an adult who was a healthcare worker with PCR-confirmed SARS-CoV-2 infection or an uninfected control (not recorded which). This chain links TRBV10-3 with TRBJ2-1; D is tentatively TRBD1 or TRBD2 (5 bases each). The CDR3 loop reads CAVSRQEQLGENPNNEQFF. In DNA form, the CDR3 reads TGTGCCGTATCACGTCAGGAACAGTTGGGGGAGAACCCGAACAATGAGCAGTTCTTC.